The rows below give T cell receptor beta chains drawn from one sample of a study of OX40 agonist ivuxolimab in advanced cancers. Clones were read by immunoSEQ multiplex PCR, and TCRdb kept only the in-frame ones, dropping some. The table lists 130,000 or so clones, about nine tenths of them singletons. Sequencing used CD4+ or CD8+ T cells sorted from blood, obtained in a trial of the OX40 agonist ivuxolimab. The receptors stem from an adult with an advanced solid tumor such as melanoma, head and neck, liver or kidney cancer. CDR3s include the opening cysteine and the closing phenylalanine or tryptophan. Fields, in order: CDR3 protein, CDR3 DNA, CDR3 length, D gene, clone size, J gene, V gene. D genes are given only for firm matches. Clone size, where shown, is once, few, many, or a class for clones that have expanded.

CASSLPGTSGSAETQYF	TGCGCCAGCAGCTTACCTGGGACTAGCGGGAGTGCCGAGACCCAGTACTTC	17	TRBD2	NA	TRBJ2-5	TRBV5-1
CASAGGSSYEQYF	TGTGCCAGTGCAGGTGGAAGCTCCTACGAGCAGTACTTC	13	NA	NA	TRBJ2-7	TRBV19
CASSEPRPASGYTF	TGTGCCAGCAGTGAACCCAGACCCGCGAGTGGCTACACCTTC	14	NA	NA	TRBJ1-2	TRBV2
CASSQGSATDTQYF	TGCGCCAGCAGCCAAGGCTCAGCCACAGATACGCAGTATTTT	14	NA	NA	TRBJ2-3	TRBV4-3
CASSLGRALPNEKLFF	TGTGCCAGCAGCTTAGGGCGGGCCCTACCCAATGAAAAACTGTTTTTT	16	NA	NA	TRBJ1-4	TRBV7-9
CASSPQAHGANVLTF	TGTGCCAGCAGCCCCCAGGCTCATGGGGCCAACGTCCTGACTTTC	15	NA	NA	TRBJ2-6	TRBV9
CASSQDPTTNNEQFF	TGCGCCAGCAGCCAAGACCCCACTACTAACAATGAGCAGTTCTTC	15	NA	NA	TRBJ2-1	TRBV4-1
CASSPWREVGETQYF	TGTGCCAGCAGTCCTTGGCGGGAGGTGGGAGAGACCCAGTACTTC	15	TRBD2	NA	TRBJ2-5	TRBV28
CASSFRQGARTEAFF	TGTGCCAGCAGTTTCCGACAGGGGGCTAGAACTGAAGCTTTCTTT	15	TRBD1	NA	TRBJ1-1	TRBV28
CASSPPSLGTEAFF	TGTGCCAGCTCCCCCCCCTCCCTGGGCACTGAAGCTTTCTTT	14	NA	once	TRBJ1-1	TRBV28
CASITGGAPQETQYF	TGTGCCAGCATTACCGGAGGAGCACCCCAAGAGACCCAGTACTTC	15	NA	once	TRBJ2-5	TRBV28
CASSSLAGGYEQYF	TGTGCCAGCAGTTCCTTAGCGGGAGGCTACGAGCAGTACTTC	14	TRBD2	NA	TRBJ2-7	TRBV6-5
CASSIGSVSETQYF	TGTGCCAGTAGTATAGGGTCAGTGTCGGAGACCCAGTACTTC	14	NA	NA	TRBJ2-5	TRBV19
CASSFSSGMNEQFF	TGTGCCAGCAGCTTCTCTAGCGGGATGAATGAGCAGTTCTTC	14	TRBD2	NA	TRBJ2-1	TRBV5-4
CASSESPDGQRDEQFF	TGCGCCAGCAGTGAGTCACCGGATGGCCAAAGGGATGAGCAGTTCTTC	16	NA	NA	TRBJ2-1	TRBV10-1
CASSFKSPTDGYTF	TGTGCCAGCAGCTTCAAATCCCCAACGGATGGCTACACCTTC	14	NA	NA	TRBJ1-2	TRBV7-9
CASSLGNPQSSGRFETQYF	TGTGCCAGCAGCTTAGGGAATCCGCAATCTAGCGGGAGGTTCGAGACCCAGTACTTC	19	TRBD2	NA	TRBJ2-5	TRBV5-8
CASSHLGGGNQPQHF	TGTGCCAGCAGCCATCTGGGCGGGGGAAATCAGCCCCAGCATTTT	15	NA	NA	TRBJ1-5	TRBV11-2
CASSLGQGANNEQFF	TGTGCCAGCAGCTTGGGGCAGGGGGCAAACAATGAGCAGTTCTTC	15	TRBD1	NA	TRBJ2-1	TRBV5-6
CASSESTGGGRIEQYF	TGCGCCAGCAGTGAGTCGACGGGGGGCGGAAGAATCGAGCAGTACTTC	16	NA	NA	TRBJ2-7	TRBV10-1
CASNTQTSGIYEQYF	TGTGCCAGCAATACCCAGACTAGCGGGATCTACGAGCAGTACTTC	15	TRBD2	NA	TRBJ2-7	TRBV2
CASSLRMGDNSPLHF	TGTGCCAGCAGTCTAAGGATGGGGGATAATTCACCCCTCCACTTT	15	NA	once	TRBJ1-6	TRBV2
CASGTEPYNSPLHF	TGTGCCAGTGGGACAGAGCCCTATAATTCACCCCTCCACTTT	14	TRBD1	NA	TRBJ1-6	TRBV27
CSASPTDTQYF	TGCAGTGCTAGCCCCACAGATACGCAGTATTTT	11	NA	NA	TRBJ2-3	TRBV20-1
CASSLRTGELFF	TGTGCCAGCAGTTTAAGAACCGGGGAGCTGTTTTTT	12	NA	NA	TRBJ2-2	TRBV28
CASSLELAENEQFF	TGTGCCAGCAGCTTGGAACTAGCGGAGAATGAGCAGTTCTTC	14	TRBD2	NA	TRBJ2-1	TRBV5-8
CASSLRASGRARETQYF	TGTGCCAGCAGTCTAAGGGCTAGCGGGAGGGCCCGAGAGACCCAGTACTTC	17	TRBD2	NA	TRBJ2-5	TRBV27
CASSFDRESGGKDGYTF	TGTGCCAGCAGCTTTGACCGGGAGTCAGGGGGAAAAGATGGCTACACCTTC	17	TRBD1	NA	TRBJ1-2	TRBV7-3
CASSAGGQGEYDYGYTF	TGTGCCAGCAGCGCGGGGGGACAGGGAGAGTACGACTATGGCTACACCTTC	17	TRBD1	NA	TRBJ1-2	TRBV9
CAWKGDGNTGELFF	TGTGCCTGGAAAGGGGACGGAAACACCGGGGAGCTGTTTTTT	14	NA	NA	TRBJ2-2	TRBV30
CASSFSGTGNEKLFF	TGTGCCAGCAGCTTCTCCGGGACAGGGAATGAAAAACTGTTTTTT	15	TRBD1	NA	TRBJ1-4	TRBV7-2
CAISELSGGLGEQYF	TGTGCCATCAGTGAACTTAGCGGGGGCCTCGGAGAGCAGTACTTC	15	TRBD2	NA	TRBJ2-7	TRBV10-3
CASSLSPTSGRNPGQFF	TGTGCCAGCAGCTTATCCCCGACTAGCGGAAGGAACCCTGGGCAGTTCTTC	17	TRBD2	NA	TRBJ2-1	TRBV13
CASSDGTGIYEQYF	TGTGCCAGCAGTGACGGGACAGGTATTTACGAGCAGTACTTC	14	TRBD1	NA	TRBJ2-7	TRBV2
CASSIVGRGQPQHF	TGTGCCAGTAGTATAGTAGGAAGAGGTCAGCCCCAGCATTTT	14	NA	NA	TRBJ1-5	TRBV19
CASSLTDNEQFF	TGTGCCAGCAGCTTGACAGACAATGAGCAGTTCTTC	12	NA	NA	TRBJ2-1	TRBV5-4
CASSQDGTSGRRHNEQFF	TGCGCCAGCAGCCAAGATGGGACTAGCGGGAGAAGGCACAATGAGCAGTTCTTC	18	TRBD2	NA	TRBJ2-1	TRBV4-3
CASSVSSRGPDYGYTF	TGTGCCAGCAGCGTTTCGTCGAGGGGGCCCGACTATGGCTACACCTTC	16	TRBD1	NA	TRBJ1-2	TRBV9
CASSKDTATSNTEAFF	TGTGCCAGCAGCAAAGATACAGCTACATCGAACACTGAAGCTTTCTTT	16	NA	once	TRBJ1-1	TRBV6-6